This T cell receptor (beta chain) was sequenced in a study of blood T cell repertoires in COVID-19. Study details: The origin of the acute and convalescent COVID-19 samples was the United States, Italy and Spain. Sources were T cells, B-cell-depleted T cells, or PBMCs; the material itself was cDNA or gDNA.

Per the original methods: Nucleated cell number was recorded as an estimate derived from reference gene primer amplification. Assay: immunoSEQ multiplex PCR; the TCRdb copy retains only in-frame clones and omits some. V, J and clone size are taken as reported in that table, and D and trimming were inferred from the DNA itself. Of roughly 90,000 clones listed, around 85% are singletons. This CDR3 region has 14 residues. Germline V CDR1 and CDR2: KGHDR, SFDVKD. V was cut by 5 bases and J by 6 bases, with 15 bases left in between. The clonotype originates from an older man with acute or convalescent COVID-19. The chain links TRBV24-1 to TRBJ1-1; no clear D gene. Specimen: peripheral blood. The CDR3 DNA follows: TGTGCCACCAGTGGTAGCGCGGGCAAGTCTGAAGCTTTCTTT. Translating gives CATSGSAGKSEAFF.